The TCR beta chain described here comes from a study of T cell repertoires in cytomegalovirus infection. Study as a whole: Signatures in public TCR beta sequences pointed to both CMV infection and matching HLA type. Broader study findings: CMV carriers having the relevant HLA were flagged by cumulative public TCR beta family frequency. Clonotypes of TCR beta that were HLA-C-restricted and CMV-specific dominated the ex vivo response.

TCRdb redid the calling of the reads with MiXCR, one entry per CDR3 protein. The table lists roughly 240,000 distinct CDR3 sequences, around 6.2% of them singletons. Germline lookup yields CDR1 SEHNR and CDR2 FQNEAQ (reference sequence). Trimming took off 5 bases at V and 0 bases at J, with 14 bases between the two ends. CDR3 length: 16 residues. Only a few counts were recorded for this clonotype. As yet, its antigen is unknown. The sample taken for sequencing was PBMCs. The TCR comes from a human donor in good health (CMV status not recorded). Some clones in this sample may be carry-over from other donors' samples. The rearrangement links TRBV7-9 to TRBJ2-4; either TRBD1 or TRBD2 may fit D (5 bases each). The CDR3 loop reads CASSDGTAKAKNIQYF. For the CDR3, the DNA is TGTGCCAGCAGCGACGGGACGGCGAAAGCCAAAAACATTCAGTACTTC.